One and the same sample provided the 32 T cell receptor beta chains below, sequenced in a study of T cell repertoires in cytomegalovirus infection. MiXCR, applied by TCRdb to the reads, yields one record per CDR3 protein. This table holds under 350,000 distinct CDR3 sequences, roughly a fifth found once. Their antigens are not known. Specimen: cultured PBMCs, collected from culture after CMV antigen stimulation. Receptors originate from a human donor in good health (CMV status not recorded). Some clones in this sample may be carry-over from other donors' samples.

This clonotype appeared many times. The chain is built from TRBV7-2 and TRBJ2-3; D ambiguous. Trimming cost V 3 bases and J 3 bases, with 10 bases left between them. The CDR3 has 14 amino acids. Germline CDR1 and CDR2: SGHTA and FQGNSA. DNA of the CDR3: TGTGCCAGCAGCTTCCCTGCCATAACAGATACGCAGTATTTT. It encodes CASSFPAITDTQYF.

The rearrangement joins TRBV6-1 to TRBJ2-6; 7 bases map to TRBD1. The CDR3 totals 15 residues. CDR1 and CDR2 from the germline V gene are MNHNS and SASEGT. Trimming took 3 bases from V and 4 from J; bases not matched to a gene: 3. The CDR3: CASSEDRTGANVLTF. The CDR3 nucleotides read TGTGCCAGCAGTGAGGACAGGACCGGGGCCAACGTCCTGACTTTC.

The J gene is TRBJ1-2, the V gene TRBV6-2 or TRBV6-3; D is perhaps TRBD1 (5 bases). This CDR3 region has 11 residues. Germline CDR1 reads MNHEY; CDR2 reads SVGEGT. CDR3 sequence (DNA): TGTGCTACCAGGGAGAACTATGGCTACACCTTC. Translated: CATRENYGYTF.

This chain uses TRBV7-9 with TRBJ1-2; D unclear. Trimming pared 6 bases from V and 6 bases from J, leaving 11 bases between. CDR1 and CDR2 from the germline V gene are SEHNR and FQNEAQ (reference sequence). The CDR3 totals 12 residues. CDR3 in DNA: TGTGCCAGCAGTTTAAGTTTCGATGGCTACACCTTC. Translating it yields CASSLSFDGYTF.

The rearrangement joins TRBV14 to TRBJ1-2, with D unresolved. The V end was cut by 0 bases, the J end by 4 bases, with 12 bases between. Germline CDR1 and CDR2: SGHDN and FVKESK. CDR3 length: 15 residues. The CDR3 sequence: CASSQDEGTSYGYTF. CDR3 bases: TGTGCCAGCAGCCAAGATGAGGGAACCTCCTATGGCTACACCTTC.

This clonotype was counted only a few times. The V gene is TRBV7-9, the J gene TRBJ2-7; D uncertain. Germline assignment: CDR1 SEHNR and CDR2 FQNEAQ (reference sequence). The CDR3 runs to 13 residues. V lost 5 bases to trimming and J lost 4 bases, with 12 bases between them. CDR3 sequence reads: CASSPGTQYEQYF. The CDR3 coding sequence is TGTGCCAGCAGCCCTGGAACTCAGTACGAGCAGTACTTC.

This clonotype was observed many times. This chain links TRBV7-8 with TRBJ2-7; TRBD1 matches at 7 bases. The V gene's germline CDR1 is SGHVS and CDR2 FQNEAQ. V was pared by 4 bases and J by 0 bases, with 6 bases of the junction left unmatched. The CDR3 contains 15 residues. CDR3 sequence reads: CASSSQGVSSYEQYF. In nucleotides, the CDR3 is TGTGCCAGCAGCTCGCAGGGGGTCAGCTCCTACGAGCAGTACTTC. The whole variable domain, filled in from reference TRBV7-8 and TRBJ2-7, reads GAGVSQSPRYKVAKRGQDVALRCDPISGHVSLFWYQQALGQGPEFLTYFQNEAQLDKSGLPSDRFFAERPEGSVSTLKIQRTQQEDSAVYLCASSSQGVSSYEQYFGPGTRLTVT.

The genes are TRBV7-3 and TRBJ2-5; D remains ambiguous. The CDR3 loop spans 14 amino acids. The ends were cut back, 2 bases at V and 3 bases at J, with 10 bases in the middle. Germline lookup yields CDR1 SGHTA and CDR2 FQGTGA. CDR3 region: CASSLSGRKETQYF. The CDR3 region has the DNA TGTGCCAGCAGCTTATCAGGCAGAAAAGAGACCCAGTACTTC. The complete variable domain, with remaining parts taken from reference TRBV7-3 and TRBJ2-5, reads GAGVSQTPSNKVTEKGKYVELRCDPISGHTALYWYRQSLGQGPEFLIYFQGTGAADDSGLPNDRFFAVRPEGSVSTLKIQRTERGDSAVYLCASSLSGRKETQYFGPGTRLLVL.

The J gene is TRBJ1-6, the V gene TRBV18; 7 nucleotides line up with TRBD1. In germline, CDR1 is KGHSH, CDR2 LQKENI. V lost 5 bases and J lost 6; bases outside the gene matches: 7. The CDR3 totals 15 residues. As DNA, the CDR3 is TGTGCCAGCTCAACCCTCAACAGGGGTAATTCACCCCTCCACTTT. Protein product: CASSTLNRGNSPLHF.

This chain joins TRBV5-4 and TRBJ2-2, with a weak D call TRBD1 (5 bases). Germline V CDR1 and CDR2: SGHNT, YYREEE (reference sequence). The CDR3 loop spans 17 amino acids. Trimming removed 0 bases from V and 4 bases from J, with 16 bases in between. The CDR3 DNA reads TGTGCCAGCAGCTTGGGAGTAGGGGAATTTCGCACCGGGGAGCTGTTTTTT. Translating gives CASSLGVGEFRTGELFF.

This clonotype has a count of ten or more. This sequence joins TRBV7-2 and TRBJ1-1, with a weak D call TRBD1 (6 bases). Trimming removed 4 bases at V and 1 base at J, with 13 bases between. CDR1 SGHTA and CDR2 FQGNSA come from the germline V gene. CDR3 size: 15 residues. As DNA, the CDR3 is TGTGCCAGCAGCTCCCGACAGGAGGCGAACACTGAAGCTTTCTTT. It encodes CASSSRQEANTEAFF. The full variable domain, in which reference TRBV7-2 and TRBJ1-1 provide the parts outside the CDR3, is GAGVSQSPSNKVTEKGKDVELRCDPISGHTALYWYRQSLGQGLEFLIYFQGNSAPDKSGLPSDRFSAERTGGSVSTLTIQRTQQEDSAVYLCASSSRQEANTEAFFGQGTRLTVV.

In this sample, this clonotype turned up once. The rearrangement joins TRBV9 to TRBJ2-7; no reliable D call. Trimming took off 0 bases at V and 0 bases at J, with 7 bases between the two ends. Germline loops: CDR1 SGDLS, CDR2 YYNGEE. This CDR3 region has 14 residues. The CDR3 nucleotides read TGTGCCAGCAGCGTAGCTAGTAGCTCCTACGAGCAGTACTTC. Encoded protein: CASSVASSSYEQYF.

The chain links TRBV6-5 to TRBJ2-3; maybe TRBD2 (5 bases). Between the trimmed V and J ends, which lost 5 bases and 7 bases, there was a span of 13 bases. Germline-derived CDR1 and CDR2 are MNHEY and SVGAGI. This CDR3 spans 13 amino acids. The CDR3 nucleotides read TGTGCCAGCAGTCCGGACTGGGCAAATACGCAGTATTTT. Protein: CASSPDWANTQYF.

The CDR3 protein is CASSPLRVSEAFF. CDR3 nucleotides: TGTGCCAGCAGCCCTTTGAGGGTCTCTGAAGCTTTCTTT. The J gene is TRBJ1-1, the V gene TRBV7-9, with D hard to call. This CDR3 has 13 amino acids. Per germline, CDR1 SEHNR and CDR2 FQNEAQ (reference sequence). V shed 5 bases and J shed 6 bases, with 13 bases lying between them.

The chain combines TRBV9 with TRBJ1-3, with D maybe TRBD1 (5 bases). Germline CDR1 reads SGDLS; CDR2 reads YYNGEE. The CDR3 contains 18 residues. The ends were cut back, 0 bases at V and 0 bases at J, with 16 bases in the middle. Written as DNA, the CDR3 is TGTGCCAGCAGCGTAGAAGTGGGGCCGGAACGCTCTGGAAACACCATATATTTT. Amino acid sequence: CASSVEVGPERSGNTIYF.

This clonotype turned up a few times. The chain has TRBV4-1 and TRBJ1-6, with no clear D. CDR1 is MGHRA and CDR2 is YSYEKL in the germline V gene. The CDR3 loop spans 17 amino acids. V was trimmed by 3 bases and J by 5 bases, leaving 17 bases between them. The CDR3 bases are TGCGCCAGCAGCCAGGCGGGATCGGGGTTCAATAATTCACCCCTCCACTTT. This encodes CASSQAGSGFNNSPLHF.

A note on this clonotype: A read error may be the cause here, since a much bigger clone is one base away. The chain couples TRBV6-2 or TRBV6-3 to TRBJ1-1, with 7 bases matching TRBD1. Germline loops: CDR1 MNHEY, CDR2 SVGEGT. V lost 5 bases, J lost 1 base, and 7 bases stayed unmatched. The CDR3 consists of 15 residues. The CDR3 DNA follows: TGTGCCAGCAGTACCGGGACAGAGTGGAACACTGAAGCTTTCTTT. Protein: CASSTGTEWNTEAFF.

This clonotype was detected many times. The gene calls are TRBV7-3 and TRBJ2-2, with TRBD2 identical over 10 bases. CDR3 size: 19 residues. Germline loops: CDR1 SGHTA, CDR2 FQGTGA. The trim removed 2 bases at V and 4 bases at J, leaving 13 bases unmatched. CDR3 amino acids: CASSLGSGRAGSTTGELFF. The CDR3 nucleotides read TGTGCCAGCAGCTTAGGGAGCGGGAGGGCCGGTTCTACCACCGGGGAGCTGTTTTTT. Complete variable domain (other parts from reference TRBV7-3 and TRBJ2-2): GAGVSQTPSNKVTEKGKYVELRCDPISGHTALYWYRQSLGQGPEFLIYFQGTGAADDSGLPNDRFFAVRPEGSVSTLKIQRTERGDSAVYLCASSLGSGRAGSTTGELFFGEGSRLTVL.

Only a few counts were recorded for this clonotype. The CDR3 coding sequence is TGTGCTAGTGGTCAGGCCTATGAGCAGTTCTTC. As protein: CASGQAYEQFF. The chain combines TRBV12-5 with TRBJ2-1; D remains unclear. The length of the CDR3 is 11 residues. Germline V gives CDR1 LGHNT, CDR2 FRNRAP. Trimming cost V 5 bases and J 8 bases, with 7 bases left between them.

This clonotype was counted many times. V gene TRBV27 combines with J gene TRBJ1-6, with D maybe TRBD1 (5 bases). There are 16 residues in the CDR3. Germline CDR1 reads MNHEY; CDR2 reads SMNVEV (reference sequence). The ends were cut back, 5 bases at V and 8 bases at J, with 19 bases in the middle. CDR3 coding DNA: TGTGCCAGCAGTGCTCAGGGTAAATGGCCGTATTCACCCCTCCACTTT. Its protein is CASSAQGKWPYSPLHF.

This rearrangement joins TRBV12-3 or TRBV12-4 to TRBJ2-2, with 7 bases identical to TRBD2. V was pared by 6 bases and J by 1 base, with 2 bases of the junction left unmatched. This CDR3 is built from 14 residues. Here the CDR3 reads CASRGLGNTGELFF. Here the CDR3 DNA reads TGTGCCAGCAGAGGACTAGGGAACACCGGGGAGCTGTTTTTT.

This rearrangement joins TRBV29-1 to TRBJ1-1; TRBD1 matches 10 bases. Germline V gene data show CDR1 as SQVTM and CDR2 as ANQGSEA. There are 14 residues in the CDR3. V shed 5 bases, J shed 6 bases, and the junction held 9 bases outside the gene matches. This chain's CDR3 is CSVLTDRGKAEAFF. In DNA, the CDR3 is TGCAGCGTTCTCACGGACAGGGGGAAGGCTGAAGCTTTCTTT.

The sample holds a few counts of this clonotype. CDR3 amino acids: CASSRNRVSQETQYF. The CDR3 bases are TGTGCCAGCAGCAGGAACAGGGTGAGCCAAGAGACCCAGTACTTC. The chain recombines TRBV27 with TRBJ2-5, with TRBD1 as a possible D gene (6 bases). This CDR3 spans 15 amino acids. V lost 6 bases and J lost 1, with 15 bases in between. Germline V lookup: CDR1 MNHEY, CDR2 SMNVEV (reference sequence).

The rearrangement uses TRBV11-1 and TRBJ2-5; the D gene is possibly TRBD1 (6 bases). There are 13 residues in the CDR3. The germline gives CDR1 SGHAT, CDR2 FQDESV (reference sequence). V lost 7 bases, J lost 2 bases, and 11 bases lay in between. CDR3 sequence (DNA): TGTGCCAGCAACGACAGGATTCAAGAGACCCAGTACTTC. It is translated as CASNDRIQETQYF.

Only a few counts were recorded for this clonotype. This chain connects TRBV19 to TRBJ2-5; 11 nucleotides align to TRBD1. The CDR3 has 15 amino acids. Germline CDR1 is LNHDA and CDR2 is SQIVND (reference sequence). The V and J ends lost 4 bases and 5 bases, in that order; junction bases with no gene match: 6. The CDR3 loop reads CASSTGTGGMETQYF. The CDR3 DNA is TGTGCCAGTAGTACGGGGACAGGGGGTATGGAGACCCAGTACTTC.

With regard to this clonotype: A much larger clone is a single base away; this may be a read error. This chain connects TRBV7-9 to TRBJ1-1; no clear D. Per germline, CDR1 SEHNR and CDR2 FQNEAQ (reference sequence). This CDR3 has 12 residues. Trimming removed 5 bases at V and 0 bases at J, with 4 bases between. Here the CDR3 DNA reads TGTGCCAGCAGCCATATGAACACTGAAGCTTTCTTT. Translation gives CASSHMNTEAFF.

V usage is TRBV7-9 and J usage is TRBJ2-2; 7 bases fit TRBD1. The CDR3 runs to 16 residues. V was clipped by 5 bases and J by 0 bases; unmatched bases: 6. Germline V gene lookup returns CDR1 SEHNR and CDR2 FQNEAQ (reference sequence). The CDR3 region has the DNA TGTGCCAGCAGCGGAACAGGGGCCGCGAACACCGGGGAGCTGTTTTTT. It is translated as CASSGTGAANTGELFF.

V and J are TRBV2 and TRBJ1-6; maybe TRBD1 (5 bases). The CDR3 covers 13 residues. Germline loops: CDR1 SNHLY, CDR2 FYNNEI. V was clipped by 4 bases and J by 7 bases, with 8 bases between them. DNA of the CDR3: TGTGCCAGCAGTGCCGGGACGAATTCACCCCTCCACTTT. It yields the protein CASSAGTNSPLHF.

This clonotype was counted between two and nine times. This chain uses TRBV15 with TRBJ1-5; TRBD1 matches at 11 bases. CDR1 is LNHNV, CDR2 YYDKDF, per germline (reference sequence). V shed 5 bases and J 5 bases; nucleotides not matched to a gene: 5. The CDR3 has 15 residues. The CDR3 DNA reads TGTGCCACCAGCCTGGGACAGGGGGTGTATCAGCCCCAGCATTTT. It translates to CATSLGQGVYQPQHF.

This clonotype came up a few times. This chain connects TRBV7-2 to TRBJ1-6; tentative D call: TRBD1 (5 bases). The ends were cut back, 1 base at V and 11 bases at J, with 15 bases in the middle. CDR1 SGHTA and CDR2 FQGNSA come from the germline V gene. The CDR3 totals 15 residues. The CDR3, as DNA: TGTGCCAGCAGCTTAGGAAACAGGTTTTCGACACCCCTCCACTTT. It yields the protein CASSLGNRFSTPLHF.

DNA of the CDR3: TGTGCCAGCAGTTATTGGCCAGCGGGAGGGCTGTCCTACGAGCAGTACTTC. It specifies CASSYWPAGGLSYEQYF. The chain uses TRBV6-8 and TRBJ2-7; 10 nucleotides line up with TRBD2. V shed 3 bases and J 1 base; nucleotides not matched to a gene: 9. CDR1 and CDR2 from the germline V gene are MNHGY and SAAAGT. This CDR3 is 17 amino acids long.

This clonotype was detected only a few times. The V gene is TRBV28, the J gene TRBJ2-7, with D tentatively TRBD2 (6 bases). CDR1 is MDHEN, CDR2 SYDVKM, per germline. V lost 5 bases and J lost 4, with 15 bases in between. This CDR3 is built from 14 residues. CDR3 protein: CASSNTGTLYEQYF. CDR3 sequence (DNA): TGTGCCAGCAGTAACACCGGGACTCTATACGAGCAGTACTTC.